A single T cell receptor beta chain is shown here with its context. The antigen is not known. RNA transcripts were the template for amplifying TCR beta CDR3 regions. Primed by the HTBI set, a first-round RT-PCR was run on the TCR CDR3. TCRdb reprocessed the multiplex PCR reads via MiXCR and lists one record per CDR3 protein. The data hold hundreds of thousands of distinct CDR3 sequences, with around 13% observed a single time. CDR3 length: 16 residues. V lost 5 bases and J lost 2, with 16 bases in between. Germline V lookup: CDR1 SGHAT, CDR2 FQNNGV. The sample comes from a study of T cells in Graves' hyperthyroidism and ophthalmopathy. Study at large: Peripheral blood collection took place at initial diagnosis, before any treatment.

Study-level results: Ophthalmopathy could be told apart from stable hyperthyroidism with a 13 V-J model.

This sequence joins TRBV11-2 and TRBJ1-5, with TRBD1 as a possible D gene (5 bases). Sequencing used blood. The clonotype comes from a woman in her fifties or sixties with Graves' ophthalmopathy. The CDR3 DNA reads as TGTGCCAGCAGCGACAGCATGGGAAGGGGCAATCAGCCCCAGCATTTT. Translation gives CASSDSMGRGNQPQHF.